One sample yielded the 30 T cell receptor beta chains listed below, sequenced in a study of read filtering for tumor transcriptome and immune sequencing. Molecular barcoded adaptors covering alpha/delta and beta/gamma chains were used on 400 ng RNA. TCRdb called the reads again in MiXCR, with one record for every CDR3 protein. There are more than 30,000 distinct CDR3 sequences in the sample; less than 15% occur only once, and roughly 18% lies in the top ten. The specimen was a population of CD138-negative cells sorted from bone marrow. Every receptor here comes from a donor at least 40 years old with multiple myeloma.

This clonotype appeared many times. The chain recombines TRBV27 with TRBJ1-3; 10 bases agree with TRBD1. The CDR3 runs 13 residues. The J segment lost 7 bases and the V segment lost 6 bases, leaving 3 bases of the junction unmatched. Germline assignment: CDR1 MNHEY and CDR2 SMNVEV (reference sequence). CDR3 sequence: CASSRQGANTIYF. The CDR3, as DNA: TGTGCCAGCAGCCGACAGGGGGCGAACACCATATATTTT.

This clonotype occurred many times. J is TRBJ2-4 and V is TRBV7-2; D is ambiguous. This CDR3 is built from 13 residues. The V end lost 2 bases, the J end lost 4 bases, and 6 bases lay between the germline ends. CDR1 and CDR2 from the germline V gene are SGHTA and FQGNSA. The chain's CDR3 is CASSLQRKNIQYF. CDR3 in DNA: TGTGCCAGCAGCTTACAACGGAAAAACATTCAGTACTTC.

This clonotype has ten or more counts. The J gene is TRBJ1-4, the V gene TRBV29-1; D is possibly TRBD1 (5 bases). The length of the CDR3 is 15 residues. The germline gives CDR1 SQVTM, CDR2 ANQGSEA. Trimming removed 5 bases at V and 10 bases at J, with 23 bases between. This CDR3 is CSVNSGTGAEGKLFF. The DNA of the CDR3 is TGCAGCGTTAACAGTGGGACCGGGGCCGAGGGAAAACTGTTTTTT.

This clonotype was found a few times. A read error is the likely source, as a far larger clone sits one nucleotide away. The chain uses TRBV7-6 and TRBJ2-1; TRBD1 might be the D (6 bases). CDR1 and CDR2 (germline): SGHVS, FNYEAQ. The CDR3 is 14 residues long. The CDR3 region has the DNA TGTGCCAGCAGCTTGGGGGCCTCCCACAATGAGCAGTTCTTC. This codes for CASSLGASHNEQFF.

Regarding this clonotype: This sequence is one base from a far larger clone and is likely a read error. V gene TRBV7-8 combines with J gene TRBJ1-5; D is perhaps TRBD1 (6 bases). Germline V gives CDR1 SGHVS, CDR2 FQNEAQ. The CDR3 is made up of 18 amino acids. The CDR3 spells CASRLANSGHRANQPQHF. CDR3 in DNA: TGTGCCAGCAGATTAGCCAATTCGGGACACCGAGCCAATCAGCCCCAGCATTTT. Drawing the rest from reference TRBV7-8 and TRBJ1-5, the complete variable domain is GAGVSQSPRYKVAKRGQDVALRCDPISGHVSLFWYQQALGQGPEFLTYFQNEAQLDKSGLPSDRFFAERPEGSVSTLKIQRTQQEDSAVYLCASRLANSGHRANQPQHFGDGTRLSIL.

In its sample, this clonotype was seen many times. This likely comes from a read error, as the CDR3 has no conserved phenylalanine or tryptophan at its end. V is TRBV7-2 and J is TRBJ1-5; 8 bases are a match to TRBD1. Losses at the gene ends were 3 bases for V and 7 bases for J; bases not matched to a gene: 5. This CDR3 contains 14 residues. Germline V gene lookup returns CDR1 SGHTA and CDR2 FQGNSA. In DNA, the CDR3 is TGTGCCAGCAGCTTCGGACAGGGAGGACAGCCCCAGCATTCT. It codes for CASSFGQGGQPQHS.

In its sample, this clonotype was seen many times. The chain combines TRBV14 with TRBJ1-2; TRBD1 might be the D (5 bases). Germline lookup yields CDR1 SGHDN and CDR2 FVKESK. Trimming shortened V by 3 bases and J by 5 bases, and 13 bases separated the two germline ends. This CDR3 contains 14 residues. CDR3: CASSHGERGYGYTF. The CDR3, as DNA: TGTGCCAGCAGCCATGGGGAGAGGGGATATGGCTACACCTTC.

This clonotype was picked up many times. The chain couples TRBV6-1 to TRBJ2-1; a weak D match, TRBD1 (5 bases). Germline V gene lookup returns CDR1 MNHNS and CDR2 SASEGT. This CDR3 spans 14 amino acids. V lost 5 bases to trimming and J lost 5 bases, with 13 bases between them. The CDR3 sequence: CASSYSPGNNEQFF. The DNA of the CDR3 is TGTGCCAGCAGTTACTCGCCAGGGAACAATGAGCAGTTCTTC.

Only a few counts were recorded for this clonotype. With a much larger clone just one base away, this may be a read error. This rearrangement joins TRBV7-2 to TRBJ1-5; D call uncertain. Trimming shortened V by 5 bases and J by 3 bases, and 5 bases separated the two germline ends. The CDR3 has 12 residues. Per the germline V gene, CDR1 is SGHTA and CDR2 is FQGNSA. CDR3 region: CASSPDNQPQHF. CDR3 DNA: TGTGCCAGCAGCCCCGACAATCAGCCCCAGCATTTT. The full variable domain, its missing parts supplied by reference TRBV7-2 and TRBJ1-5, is GAGVSQSPSNKVTEKGKDVELRCDPISGHTALYWYRQSLGQGLEFLIYFQGNSAPDKSGLPSDRFSAERTGGSVSTLTIQRTQQEDSAVYLCASSPDNQPQHFGDGTRLSIL.

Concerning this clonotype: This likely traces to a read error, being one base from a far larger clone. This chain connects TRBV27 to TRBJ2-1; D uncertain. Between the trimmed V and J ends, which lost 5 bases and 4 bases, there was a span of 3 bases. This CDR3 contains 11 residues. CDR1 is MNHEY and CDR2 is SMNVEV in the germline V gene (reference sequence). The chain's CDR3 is CASSGYNEQFF. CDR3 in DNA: TGTGCCAGCAGTGGGTACAATGAGCAGTTCTTC.

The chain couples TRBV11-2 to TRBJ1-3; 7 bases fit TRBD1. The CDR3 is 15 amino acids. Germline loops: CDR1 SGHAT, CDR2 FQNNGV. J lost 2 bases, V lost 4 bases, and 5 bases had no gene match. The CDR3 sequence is CASSSDRDPGNTIYF. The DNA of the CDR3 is TGTGCCAGCAGCTCCGACAGGGACCCTGGAAACACCATATATTTT.

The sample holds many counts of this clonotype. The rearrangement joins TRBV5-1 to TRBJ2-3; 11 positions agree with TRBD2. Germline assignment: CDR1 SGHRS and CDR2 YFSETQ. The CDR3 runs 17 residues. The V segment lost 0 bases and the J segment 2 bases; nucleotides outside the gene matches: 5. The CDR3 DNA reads TGCGCCAGCAGCTTGGCCCTAGCGGGGGGCCTCACAGATACGCAGTATTTT. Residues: CASSLALAGGLTDTQYF.

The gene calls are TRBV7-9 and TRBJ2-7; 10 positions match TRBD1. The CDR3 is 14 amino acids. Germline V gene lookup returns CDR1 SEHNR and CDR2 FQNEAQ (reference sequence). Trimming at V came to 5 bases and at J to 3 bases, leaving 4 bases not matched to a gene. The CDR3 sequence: CASSLRTGGYEQYF. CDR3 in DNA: TGTGCCAGCAGCCTAAGGACAGGGGGCTACGAGCAGTACTTC.

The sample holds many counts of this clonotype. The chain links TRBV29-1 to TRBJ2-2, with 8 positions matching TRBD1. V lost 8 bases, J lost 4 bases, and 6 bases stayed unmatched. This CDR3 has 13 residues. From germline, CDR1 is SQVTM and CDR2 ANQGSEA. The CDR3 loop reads CSIGQGSTGELFF. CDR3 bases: TGCAGCATAGGACAGGGAAGCACCGGGGAGCTGTTTTTT.

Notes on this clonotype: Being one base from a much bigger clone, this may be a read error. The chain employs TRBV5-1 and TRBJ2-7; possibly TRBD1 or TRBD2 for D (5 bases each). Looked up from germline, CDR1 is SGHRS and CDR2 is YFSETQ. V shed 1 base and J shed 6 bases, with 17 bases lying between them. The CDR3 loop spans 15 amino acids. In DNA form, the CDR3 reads TGCGCCAGCAGCTTGCCCGGGATATCTGGGGGCGAGCAGTACTTC. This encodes CASSLPGISGGEQYF.

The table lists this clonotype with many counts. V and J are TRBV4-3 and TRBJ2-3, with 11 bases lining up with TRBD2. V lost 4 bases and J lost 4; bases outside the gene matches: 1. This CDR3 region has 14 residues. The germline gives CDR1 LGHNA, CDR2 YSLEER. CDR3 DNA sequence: TGCGCCAGCAGCCGGGGACTAGCGGCAGATACGCAGTATTTT. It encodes CASSRGLAADTQYF.

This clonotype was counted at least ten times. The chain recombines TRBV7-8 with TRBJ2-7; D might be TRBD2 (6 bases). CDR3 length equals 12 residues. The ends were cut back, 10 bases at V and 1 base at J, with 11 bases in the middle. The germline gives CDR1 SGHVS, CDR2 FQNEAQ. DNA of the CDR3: TGTGCCAACCGGGGGAAATCCTACGAGCAGTACTTC. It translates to CANRGKSYEQYF.

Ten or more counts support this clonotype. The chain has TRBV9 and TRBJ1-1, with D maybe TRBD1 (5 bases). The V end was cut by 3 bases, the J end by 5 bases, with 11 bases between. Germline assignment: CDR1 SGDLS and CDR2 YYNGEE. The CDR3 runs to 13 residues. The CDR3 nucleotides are TGTGCCAGCAGCGAATATGGGGGGACTGAAGCTTTCTTT. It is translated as CASSEYGGTEAFF.

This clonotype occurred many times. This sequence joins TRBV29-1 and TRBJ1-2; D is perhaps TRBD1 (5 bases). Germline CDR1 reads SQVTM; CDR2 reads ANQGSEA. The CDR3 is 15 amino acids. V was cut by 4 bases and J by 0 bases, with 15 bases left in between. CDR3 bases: TGCAGCGTTGCCCAGTGGGGGTGGGCTAACTATGGCTACACCTTC. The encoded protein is CSVAQWGWANYGYTF.

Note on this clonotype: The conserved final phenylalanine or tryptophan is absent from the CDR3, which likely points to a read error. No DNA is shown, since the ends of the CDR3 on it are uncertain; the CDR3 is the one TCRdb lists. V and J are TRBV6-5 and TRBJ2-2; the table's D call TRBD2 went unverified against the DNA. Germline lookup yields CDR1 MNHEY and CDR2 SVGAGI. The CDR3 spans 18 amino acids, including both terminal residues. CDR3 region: CASSYSRTSPWNTGELFL.

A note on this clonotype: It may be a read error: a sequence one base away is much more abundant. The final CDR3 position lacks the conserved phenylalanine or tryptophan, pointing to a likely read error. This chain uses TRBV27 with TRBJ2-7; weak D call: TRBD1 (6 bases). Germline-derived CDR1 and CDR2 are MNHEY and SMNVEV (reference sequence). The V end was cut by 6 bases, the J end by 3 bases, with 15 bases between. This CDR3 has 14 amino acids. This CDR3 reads CASRTAGDNYEQYL. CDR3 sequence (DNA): TGTGCCAGCAGAACGGCAGGGGACAACTACGAGCAGTACCTC.

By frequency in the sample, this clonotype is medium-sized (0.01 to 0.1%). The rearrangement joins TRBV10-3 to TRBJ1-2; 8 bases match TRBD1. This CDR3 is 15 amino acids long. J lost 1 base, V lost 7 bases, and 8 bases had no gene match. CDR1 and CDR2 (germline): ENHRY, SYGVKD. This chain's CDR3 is CAIKRRTGRNYGYTF. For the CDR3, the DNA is TGTGCCATCAAACGCCGGACAGGGCGTAACTATGGCTACACCTTC.

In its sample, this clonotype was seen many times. CDR3 DNA sequence: TGTGCCAGCAGCCCCTGGGACAGGGGGCTGACCTATGGCTACACCTTC. Its protein is CASSPWDRGLTYGYTF. The chain has TRBV11-2 and TRBJ1-2, with 12 positions matching TRBD1. Germline CDR1 is SGHAT and CDR2 is FQNNGV. The CDR3 totals 16 residues. The ends lost 5 bases at V and 4 bases at J; junction bases unmatched: 8.

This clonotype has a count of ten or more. This chain's CDR3 is CAISESGDRAYEQYF. CDR3 bases: TGTGCCATCAGTGAGTCTGGGGACAGGGCCTACGAGCAGTACTTC. The genes are TRBV10-3 and TRBJ2-7; 9 bases map to TRBD1. CDR1 and CDR2 (germline): ENHRY, SYGVKD. The ends lost 0 bases at V and 2 bases at J; junction bases unmatched: 2. This CDR3 is 15 amino acids long.

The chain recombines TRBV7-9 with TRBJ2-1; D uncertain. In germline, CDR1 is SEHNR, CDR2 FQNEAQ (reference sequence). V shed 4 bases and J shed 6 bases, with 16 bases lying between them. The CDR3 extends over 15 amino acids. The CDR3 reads CASSSALGDFNEQFF. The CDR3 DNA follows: TGTGCCAGCAGCTCAGCCCTAGGAGACTTCAATGAGCAGTTCTTC.

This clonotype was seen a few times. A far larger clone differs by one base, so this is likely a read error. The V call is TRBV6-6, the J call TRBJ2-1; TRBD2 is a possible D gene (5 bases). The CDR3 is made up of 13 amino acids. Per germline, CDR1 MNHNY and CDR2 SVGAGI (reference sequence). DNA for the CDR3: TGTGCCAGCAGTTACCGGGGTATCAATGGGCAGTTCTTC. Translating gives CASSYRGINGQFF.

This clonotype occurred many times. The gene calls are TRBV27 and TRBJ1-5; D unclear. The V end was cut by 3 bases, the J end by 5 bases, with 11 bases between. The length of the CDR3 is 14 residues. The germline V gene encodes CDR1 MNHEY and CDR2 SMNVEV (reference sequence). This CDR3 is CASSFGGPDQPQHF. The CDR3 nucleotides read TGTGCCAGCAGTTTCGGAGGGCCCGATCAGCCCCAGCATTTT.

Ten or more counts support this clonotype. The DNA of the CDR3 is TGTGCCAGCAGGCCCTCAGGGGCCAACGTCCTGACTTTC. It encodes CASRPSGANVLTF. This chain joins TRBV7-9 and TRBJ2-6; D gene uncertain. CDR1 and CDR2 (germline): SEHNR, FQNEAQ (reference sequence). The CDR3 is 13 residues long. V gave up 6 bases and J gave up 4 bases, with 7 bases separating them.

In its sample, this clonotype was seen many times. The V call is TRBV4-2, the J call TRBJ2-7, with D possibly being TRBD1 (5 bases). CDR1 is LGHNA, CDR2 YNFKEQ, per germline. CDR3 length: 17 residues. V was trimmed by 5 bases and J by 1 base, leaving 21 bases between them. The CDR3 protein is CASSYLVGVERSYEQYF. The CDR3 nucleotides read TGTGCCAGCAGCTACCTAGTAGGGGTAGAGAGGTCCTACGAGCAGTACTTC.

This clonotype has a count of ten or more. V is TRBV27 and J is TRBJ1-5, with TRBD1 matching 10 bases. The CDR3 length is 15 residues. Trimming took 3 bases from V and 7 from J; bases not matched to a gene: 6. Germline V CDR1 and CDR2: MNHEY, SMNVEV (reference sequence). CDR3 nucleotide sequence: TGTGCCAGCAGTTTCGAAGGACAGGGGGACCAGCCCCAGCATTTT. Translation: CASSFEGQGDQPQHF.